This T cell receptor beta chain originates from a study of blood T cells in healthy people across ages. About this clonotype itself: Its antigen remains unknown.

A second about 6 to 12 cycle PCR used barcoded and J-beta primers. Unique molecular identifiers of 12 random nucleotides labeled each cDNA. Using its own MiXCR run on the 5' RACE reads, TCRdb lists one record per CDR3 protein. The data hold about 720,000 distinct CDR3 sequences, with 22% observed a single time. The CDR3 runs to 14 residues. The germline V and J ends were trimmed by 2 bases and 5 bases, with 12 bases remaining between them. Germline V gene sequence: CDR1 LNHNV, CDR2 YYDKDF (reference sequence). Extractions gave at least 5.5 micrograms of total RNA per sample. Whole-study findings and limits: Researchers judged that diversity estimates from one million T cells fell short of true values. The study found more naive CD4+ cells and higher diversity in long-lived than aged donors.

The sample consisted of blood. This receptor was identified in a man in his 70s in good health. This chain uses TRBV15 with TRBJ1-1; D uncertain. CDR3 sequence (DNA): TGTGCCACCAGCAGAAAGTCAGCCGGGACTGAAGCTTTCTTT. Residues: CATSRKSAGTEAFF.